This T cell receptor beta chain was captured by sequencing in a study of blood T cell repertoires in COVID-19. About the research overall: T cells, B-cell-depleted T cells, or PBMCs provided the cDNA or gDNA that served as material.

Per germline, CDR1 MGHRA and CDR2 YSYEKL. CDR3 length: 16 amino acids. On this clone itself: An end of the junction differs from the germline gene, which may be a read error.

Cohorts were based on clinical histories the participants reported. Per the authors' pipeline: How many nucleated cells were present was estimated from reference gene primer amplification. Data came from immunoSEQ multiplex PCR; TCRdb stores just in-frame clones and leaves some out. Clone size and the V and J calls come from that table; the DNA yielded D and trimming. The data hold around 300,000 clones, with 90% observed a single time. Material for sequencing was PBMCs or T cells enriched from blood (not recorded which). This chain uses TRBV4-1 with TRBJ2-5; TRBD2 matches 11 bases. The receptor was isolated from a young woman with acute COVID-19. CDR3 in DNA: TGCGCCAGCAGCGAAGAAAGACTAGCGGGACTAGAGACCCAGTACTTC. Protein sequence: CASSEERLAGLETQYF.